One and the same sample provided the 23 T cell receptor beta chains below, sequenced in a study of metastatic and nonmetastatic thyroid tumors. Thyroid surgery was preceded by no treatment in any patient. Using MiXCR, TCRdb reanalyzed the PCR reads. The repertoire includes some 19,000 clones, 25% to 30% of them detected once, and less than 4% sits in the top ten. Material for sequencing was blood. The receptors were sampled from a male donor with papillary thyroid cancer or a benign thyroid nodule (not recorded which). Some clones in this sample may be carry-over from other donors' samples.

This clone was recorded at least ten times. V gene TRBV5-1 combines with J gene TRBJ1-1; 7 bases are shared with TRBD1. Germline values: CDR1 SGHRS, CDR2 YFSETQ. V lost 3 bases to trimming and J lost 3 bases; unmatched junction nucleotides: 8. The CDR3 loop spans 15 amino acids. CDR3 coding DNA: TGCGCCAGCAGCTCAACCACAGGGGTAGACACTGAAGCTTTCTTT. This sequence encodes CASSSTTGVDTEAFF.

The rearrangement links TRBV24-1 to TRBJ2-2; weak D call: TRBD1 (6 bases). Between the trimmed V and J ends, which lost 4 bases and 6 bases, there was a span of 20 bases. This CDR3 has 17 amino acids. In germline, CDR1 is KGHDR, CDR2 SFDVKD. The CDR3 DNA reads as TGTGCCACCAGTGACCCCCTAGGTTGGACAGAGGCCGGGGAGCTGTTTTTT. Its protein is CATSDPLGWTEAGELFF.

The rearrangement uses TRBV5-1 and TRBJ1-1; a possible D gene is TRBD1 (6 bases). Germline-derived CDR1 and CDR2 are SGHRS and YFSETQ. The CDR3 totals 13 residues. Deletions cut 4 bases from V and 12 bases from J, with 19 bases between. The chain's CDR3 is CASSTGGRIGTFF. Here the CDR3 DNA reads TGCGCCAGCAGCACGGGGGGCCGTATTGGGACTTTCTTT.

Comment on this clone: A much larger clone is a single base away; this may be a read error. Different DNA sequences within this sample yield the same CDR3. This chain uses TRBV29-1 with TRBJ2-1; 12 nucleotides match TRBD2. The CDR3 extends over 20 amino acids. The ends lost 8 bases at V and 2 bases at J; junction bases unmatched: 22. Germline CDR1 SQVTM, CDR2 ANQGSEA. The CDR3 DNA follows: TGCAGCACCGGGACAAAATGGGCACTAGCGGGAGGAAGGCCCTACAATGAGCAGTTCTTC. It is translated as CSTGTKWALAGGRPYNEQFF.

This chain connects TRBV28 to TRBJ2-7; D is undetermined. There are 11 residues in the CDR3. From germline, CDR1 is MDHEN and CDR2 SYDVKM. V lost 5 bases and J 4 bases, leaving 6 bases between the germline ends. The CDR3 DNA follows: TGTGCCAGCAGTCAATTTTACGAGCAGTACTTC. It is translated as CASSQFYEQYF. The full variable domain, its missing parts supplied by reference TRBV28 and TRBJ2-7, is DVKVTQSSRYLVKRTGEKVFLECVQDMDHENMFWYRQDPGLGLRLIYFSYDVKMKEKGDIPEGYSVSREKKERFSLILESASTNQTSMYLCASSQFYEQYFGPGTRLTVT.

This clone is categorized as medium-sized (0.01 to 0.1%). The chain employs TRBV30 and TRBJ1-2; D call uncertain. V shed 2 bases and J shed 4 bases, with 8 bases lying between them. The CDR3 is made up of 12 amino acids. Germline CDR1 is GTSNPN and CDR2 is SVGIG (reference sequence). CDR3 sequence: CAWSRRTYGYTF. The CDR3 DNA reads TGTGCCTGGAGTCGGCGGACCTATGGCTACACCTTC.

The chain has TRBV28 and TRBJ1-2; no clear D gene. Germline lookup yields CDR1 MDHEN and CDR2 SYDVKM. The CDR3 runs 12 residues. V was shortened by 3 bases and J by 0 bases, with 2 bases between the two germline ends. In DNA, the CDR3 is TGTGCCAGCAGTTTGTCTAACTATGGCTACACCTTC. Translated, it gives CASSLSNYGYTF.

This clone is labeled medium-sized. V gene TRBV10-3 combines with J gene TRBJ1-5, with 7 positions matching TRBD1. Germline CDR1 ENHRY, CDR2 SYGVKD. This CDR3 contains 15 residues. The J segment lost 7 bases and the V segment lost 0 bases, leaving 6 bases of the junction unmatched. The CDR3 nucleotides are TGTGCCATCAGTGAGTCGACAGGGACCGGGCAGCCCCAGCATTTT. Translating gives CAISESTGTGQPQHF.

This clone was seen more than once but under ten times. The rearrangement links TRBV28 to TRBJ2-1, with D maybe TRBD1 (5 bases). The V and J ends lost 7 bases and 0 bases respectively, with 13 bases between them. CDR1 is MDHEN, CDR2 SYDVKM, per germline. The CDR3 totals 15 residues. The CDR3 protein is CASKSAGYSYNEQFF. The DNA of the CDR3 is TGTGCCAGCAAGTCGGCAGGGTACTCCTACAATGAGCAGTTCTTC.

This clone has a count of ten or more. This may come from a read error, since a much larger clone is one base off. The chain uses TRBV27 and TRBJ2-7, with a possible D match to TRBD2 (5 bases). Per the germline V gene, CDR1 is MNHEY and CDR2 is SMNVEV (reference sequence). CDR3 length: 14 residues. The CDR3 nucleotides are TGTGCCGGCAGTTTCTCCGGGGTATATTACGAGCAGTACTTC. Its protein is CAGSFSGVYYEQYF.

In its sample, this clone was seen a few times. The V and J genes are TRBV19 and TRBJ1-2; D is uncertain. Germline CDR1 and CDR2: LNHDA and SQIVND (reference sequence). Trimming removed 9 bases at V and 0 bases at J, with 11 bases between. This CDR3 comprises 13 residues. CDR3 nucleotides: TGTGCCAGCTGGGGAGTCGCTAACTATGGCTACACCTTC. It codes for CASWGVANYGYTF.

This clone is labeled as medium-sized. The chain is built from TRBV20-1 and TRBJ1-5, with D unresolved. From germline, CDR1 is DFQATT and CDR2 SNEGSKA (reference sequence). The CDR3 totals 18 residues. V was cut by 0 bases and J by 0 bases, with 18 bases left in between. The CDR3 nucleotides are TGCAGTGCTAGAGAAGGCGGCCGCCACCTATATAGCAATCAGCCCCAGCATTTT. Translating gives CSAREGGRHLYSNQPQHF.

The rearrangement links TRBV27 to TRBJ2-7; D is undetermined. The germline V and J ends were trimmed by 2 bases and 6 bases, with 14 bases remaining between them. The CDR3 sequence is 14 residues long. The V gene's germline CDR1 is MNHEY and CDR2 SMNVEV (reference sequence). CDR3 DNA sequence: TGTGCCAGCAGTTTAGGTAGAGTCGGACGCGAGCAGTACTTC. Protein sequence: CASSLGRVGREQYF.

This clone has a handful of counts. The chain has TRBV24-1 and TRBJ1-2; no firm D call. The CDR3 is made up of 13 amino acids. Germline lookup yields CDR1 KGHDR and CDR2 SFDVKD. Trimming removed 1 base from V and 7 bases from J, with 9 bases in between. In DNA form, the CDR3 reads TGTGCCACCAGTGATTTCGCCGGAGGTGGCTACACCTTC. It yields the protein CATSDFAGGGYTF.

This clone was counted between two and nine times. J is TRBJ2-2 and V is TRBV5-1, with 10 bases identical to TRBD1. The CDR3 sequence is 16 residues long. Germline lookup yields CDR1 SGHRS and CDR2 YFSETQ. Trimming took 4 bases from V and 1 from J; bases not matched to a gene: 4. Here the CDR3 DNA reads TGCGCCAGCAGCAAAGACAGGGGGCAGAACACCGGGGAGCTGTTTTTT. This sequence encodes CASSKDRGQNTGELFF.

This chain connects TRBV7-9 to TRBJ2-5; TRBD2 aligns across 14 bases. V shed 3 bases and J 4 bases; nucleotides not matched to a gene: 4. The CDR3 sequence is 16 residues long. CDR1 and CDR2 from the germline V gene are SEHNR and FQNEAQ (reference sequence). This chain's CDR3 is CASSFPGLAGAETQYF. Written as DNA, the CDR3 is TGTGCCAGCAGCTTTCCGGGACTAGCGGGAGCAGAGACCCAGTACTTC.

Only a few counts were recorded for this clone. This sequence joins TRBV6-1 and TRBJ2-2; 9 nucleotides align to TRBD1. CDR3 length: 15 amino acids. The germline V gene encodes CDR1 MNHNS and CDR2 SASEGT. The J segment lost 7 bases and the V segment lost 6 bases, leaving 9 bases of the junction unmatched. CDR3 nucleotides: TGTGCCAGCAGACAAATACAGGGGGCACACGGGGAGCTGTTTTTT. Amino acid sequence: CASRQIQGAHGELFF.

This clone was seen a few times. The rearrangement uses TRBV11-2 and TRBJ2-7, with 9 bases lining up with TRBD2. Germline values: CDR1 SGHAT, CDR2 FQNNGV. There are 13 residues in the CDR3. The junction had 5 bases not matched to a gene; V was cut back by 5 bases and J by 6 bases. DNA for the CDR3: TGTGCCAGCAGCGGGGGACTAGCAGCCGAGCAGTACTTC. It is translated as CASSGGLAAEQYF.

This clone was recorded at least ten times. The chain is built from TRBV18 and TRBJ1-4; D call uncertain. The V end lost 4 bases, the J end lost 4 bases, and 7 bases lay between the germline ends. The length of the CDR3 is 13 residues. Germline values: CDR1 KGHSH, CDR2 LQKENI. The CDR3 region has the DNA TGTGCCAGCTCACTCGGGGTTAATGAAAAACTGTTTTTT. Translation: CASSLGVNEKLFF.

This clone came up a few times. The rearrangement links TRBV6-6 to TRBJ2-7; tentative D call: TRBD2 (5 bases). The CDR3 is 15 amino acids. Trimming took off 0 bases at V and 4 bases at J, with 13 bases between the two ends. From germline, CDR1 is MNHNY and CDR2 SVGAGI (reference sequence). CDR3 in DNA: TGTGCCAGCAGTTACTCTCTAGGCCGGGAATACGAGCAGTACTTC. Its translation is CASSYSLGREYEQYF.

This clone was observed a handful of times. The gene calls are TRBV10-3 and TRBJ1-1, with D tentatively TRBD1 (5 bases). The CDR3 is made up of 15 amino acids. Per germline, CDR1 ENHRY and CDR2 SYGVKD. CDR3 loop: CEISEGTRTHTEAFF. In DNA, the CDR3 is TGTGAAATCAGTGAGGGGACGAGAACTCACACTGAAGCTTTCTTT.

The table lists this clone with a few counts. The chain links TRBV6-1 to TRBJ1-2; possible D gene TRBD1, 6 bases. V dropped 7 bases and J dropped 6 bases, with 15 bases sitting between them. The CDR3 has 13 amino acids. The V gene's germline CDR1 is MNHNS and CDR2 SASEGT. Written as DNA, the CDR3 is TGTGCCAGCAACCCGGACAGTTACAATGGCTACACCTTC. This gives the protein CASNPDSYNGYTF.

This sequence joins TRBV12-3 or TRBV12-4 and TRBJ1-2, with a possible D match to TRBD1 (5 bases). The CDR3 length is 11 residues. Trimming shortened V by 7 bases and J by 4 bases, and 7 bases separated the two germline ends. The CDR3 nucleotides are TGTGCCAGCAAGGGGATCTATGGCTACACCTTC. Translating gives CASKGIYGYTF.